These 2 T cell receptor beta chains originate from one sample sequenced in a study of T cell responses to AZD1222 COVID-19 vaccine listed by TCRdb under 2021. Library prep was done by the immunoSEQ multiplex PCR assay. Sourced from immuneACCESS, this table was stored by TCRdb with only in-frame sequences that have V and J called. A share of the clones is absent; for the studies checked, an unresolved V gene accounts for under half, and the remainder has no known explanation. This sample gives about 120,000 clones in total; 85% to 90% of them show up just once. The ten largest make up about a fifth of the sample. The sample's time point label, in plain terms: baseline before first vaccination. Material: peripheral blood, obtained on day 0 of AZD1222 vaccination. Receptors were obtained from an adult in good health.

The chain recombines TRBV19 with TRBJ1-5, with TRBD1 matching 8 bases. Germline V CDR1 and CDR2: LNHDA, SQIVND (reference sequence). The CDR3 consists of 14 residues. V dropped 2 bases and J dropped 6; count of bases not matched to a gene: 3. CDR3 residues: CASSITGGSQPQHF. The DNA for the CDR3 is TGTGCCAGTAGTATAACAGGGGGAAGTCAGCCCCAGCATTTT.

This chain uses TRBV7-2 with TRBJ2-3, with D tentatively TRBD1 or TRBD2 (6 bases each). In germline, CDR1 is SGHTA, CDR2 FQGNSA. This CDR3 has 13 amino acids. The V gene lost 10 bases and the J gene lost 4 bases, with 15 bases spanning the gap. The CDR3 coding sequence is TGTGCCACCCGGGGGCCGAGAGCAGATACGCAGTATTTT. Residues: CATRGPRADTQYF.